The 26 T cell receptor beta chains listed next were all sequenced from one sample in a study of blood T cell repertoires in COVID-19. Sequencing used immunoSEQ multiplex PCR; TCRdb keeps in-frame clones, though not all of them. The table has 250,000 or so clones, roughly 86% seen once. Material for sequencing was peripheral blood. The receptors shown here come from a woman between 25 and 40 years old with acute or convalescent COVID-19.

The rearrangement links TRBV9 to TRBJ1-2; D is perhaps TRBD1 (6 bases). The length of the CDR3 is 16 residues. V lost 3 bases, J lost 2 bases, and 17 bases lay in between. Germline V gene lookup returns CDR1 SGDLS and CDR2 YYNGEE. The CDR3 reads CASSDPPGHRNYGYTF. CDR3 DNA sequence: TGTGCCAGCAGCGACCCCCCGGGACACAGGAACTATGGCTACACCTTC.

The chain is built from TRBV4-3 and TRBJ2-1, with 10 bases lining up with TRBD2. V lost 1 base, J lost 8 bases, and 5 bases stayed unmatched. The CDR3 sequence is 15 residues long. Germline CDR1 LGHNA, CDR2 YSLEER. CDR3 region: CASSQASGRSDEQFF. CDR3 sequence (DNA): TGCGCCAGCAGCCAAGCTAGCGGGAGATCCGATGAGCAGTTCTTC.

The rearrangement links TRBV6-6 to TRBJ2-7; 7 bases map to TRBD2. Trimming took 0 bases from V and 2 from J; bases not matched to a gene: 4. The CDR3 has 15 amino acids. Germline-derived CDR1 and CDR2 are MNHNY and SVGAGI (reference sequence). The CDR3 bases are TGTGCCAGCAGTTACTCGGCGGGGGTCCCCTACGAGCAGTACTTC. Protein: CASSYSAGVPYEQYF.

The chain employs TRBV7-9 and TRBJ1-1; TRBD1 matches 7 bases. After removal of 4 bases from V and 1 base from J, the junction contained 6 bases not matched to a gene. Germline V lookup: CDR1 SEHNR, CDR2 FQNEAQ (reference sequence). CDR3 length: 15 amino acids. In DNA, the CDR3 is TGTGCCAGCAGCTCAGGGACAGTGGAGAACACTGAAGCTTTCTTT. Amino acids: CASSSGTVENTEAFF.

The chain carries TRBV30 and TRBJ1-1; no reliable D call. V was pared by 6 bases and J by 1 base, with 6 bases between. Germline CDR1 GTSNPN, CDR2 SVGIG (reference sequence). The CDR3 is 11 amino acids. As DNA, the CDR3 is TGTGCCTGCGGGGAGAACACTGAAGCTTTCTTT. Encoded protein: CACGENTEAFF.

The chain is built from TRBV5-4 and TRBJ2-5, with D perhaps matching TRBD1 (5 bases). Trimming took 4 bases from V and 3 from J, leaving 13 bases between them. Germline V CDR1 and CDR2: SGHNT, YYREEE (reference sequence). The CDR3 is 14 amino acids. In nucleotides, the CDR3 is TGTGCCAGCAGCCAAAAAGACAGAGAAGAGACCCAGTACTTC. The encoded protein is CASSQKDREETQYF.

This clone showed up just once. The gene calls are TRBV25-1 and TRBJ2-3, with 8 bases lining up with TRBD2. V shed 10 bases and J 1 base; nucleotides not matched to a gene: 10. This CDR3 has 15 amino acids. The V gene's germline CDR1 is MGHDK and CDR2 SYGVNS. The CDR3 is CATLGLAPRTDTQYF. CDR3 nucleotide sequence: TGTGCCACCCTTGGACTAGCTCCCCGCACAGATACGCAGTATTTT.

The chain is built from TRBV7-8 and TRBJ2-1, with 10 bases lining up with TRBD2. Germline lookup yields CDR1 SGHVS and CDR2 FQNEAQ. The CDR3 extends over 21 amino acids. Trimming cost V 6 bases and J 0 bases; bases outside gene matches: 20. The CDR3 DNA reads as TGTGCCAGCAGTCGAAGGGTAGCGGGAGGTGTGGTGGGAGGCTCCTACAATGAGCAGTTCTTC. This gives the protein CASSRRVAGGVVGGSYNEQFF.

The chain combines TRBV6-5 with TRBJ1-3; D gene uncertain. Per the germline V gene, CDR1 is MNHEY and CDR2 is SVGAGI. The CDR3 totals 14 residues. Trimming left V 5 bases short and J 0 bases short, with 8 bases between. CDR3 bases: TGTGCCAGCAGTCGGGTTACCTCTGGAAACACCATATATTTT. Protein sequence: CASSRVTSGNTIYF.

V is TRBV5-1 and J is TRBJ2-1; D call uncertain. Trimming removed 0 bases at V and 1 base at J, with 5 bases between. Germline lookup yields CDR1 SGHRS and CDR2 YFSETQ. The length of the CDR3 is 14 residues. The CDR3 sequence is CASSLGQSYNEQFF. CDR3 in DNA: TGCGCCAGCAGCTTGGGACAATCCTACAATGAGCAGTTCTTC.

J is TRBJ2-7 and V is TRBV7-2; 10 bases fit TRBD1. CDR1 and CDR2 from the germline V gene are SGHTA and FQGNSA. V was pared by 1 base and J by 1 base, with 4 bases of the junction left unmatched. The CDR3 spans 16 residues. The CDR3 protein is CASSLVVGQGSYEQYF. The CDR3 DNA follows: TGTGCCAGCAGCTTAGTTGTGGGACAGGGGTCCTACGAGCAGTACTTC.

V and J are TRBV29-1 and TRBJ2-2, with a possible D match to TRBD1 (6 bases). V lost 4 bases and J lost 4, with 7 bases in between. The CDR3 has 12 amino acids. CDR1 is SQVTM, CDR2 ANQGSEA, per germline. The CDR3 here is CSVGGRTGELFF. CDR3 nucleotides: TGCAGCGTTGGGGGGCGCACCGGGGAGCTGTTTTTT.

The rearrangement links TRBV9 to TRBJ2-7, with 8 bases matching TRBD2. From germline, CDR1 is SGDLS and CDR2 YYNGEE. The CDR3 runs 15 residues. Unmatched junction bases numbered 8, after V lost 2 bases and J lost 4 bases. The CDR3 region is CASSVGPAGAYEQYF. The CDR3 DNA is TGTGCCAGCAGCGTGGGTCCAGCGGGAGCATACGAGCAGTACTTC.

The CDR3 spells CASSGQSKSGNTIYF. For the CDR3, the DNA is TGTGCCAGCAGCGGACAGTCCAAATCTGGAAACACCATATATTTT. This chain joins TRBV5-4 and TRBJ1-3, with D perhaps TRBD1 (6 bases). The ends were cut back, 4 bases at V and 1 base at J, with 12 bases in the middle. Germline V gives CDR1 SGHNT, CDR2 YYREEE (reference sequence). This CDR3 has 15 residues. The full variable domain, rest sourced from reference TRBV5-4 and TRBJ1-3, is ETGVTQSPTHLIKTRGQQVTLRCSSQSGHNTVSWYQQALGQGPQFIFQYYREEENGRGNFPPRFSGLQFPNYSSELNVNALELDDSALYLCASSGQSKSGNTIYFGEGSWLTVV.

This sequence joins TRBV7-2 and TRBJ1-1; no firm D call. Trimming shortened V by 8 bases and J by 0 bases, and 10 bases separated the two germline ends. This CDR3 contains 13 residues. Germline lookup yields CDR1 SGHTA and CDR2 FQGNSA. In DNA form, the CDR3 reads TGTGCCAGCGTCCTCGGGGTGAACACTGAAGCTTTCTTT. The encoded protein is CASVLGVNTEAFF.

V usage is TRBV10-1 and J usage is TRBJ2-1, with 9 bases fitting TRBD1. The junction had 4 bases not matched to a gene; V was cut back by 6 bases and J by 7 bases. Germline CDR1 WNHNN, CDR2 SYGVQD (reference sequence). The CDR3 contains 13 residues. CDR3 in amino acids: CASRRDRVNEQFF. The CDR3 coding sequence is TGCGCCAGCAGGAGGGACAGGGTGAATGAGCAGTTCTTC.

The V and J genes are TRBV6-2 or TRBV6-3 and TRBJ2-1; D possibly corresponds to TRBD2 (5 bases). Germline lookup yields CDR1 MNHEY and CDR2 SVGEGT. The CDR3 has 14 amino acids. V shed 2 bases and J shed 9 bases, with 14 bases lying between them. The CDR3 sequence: CASSYAASRGEQFF. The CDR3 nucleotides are TGTGCCAGCAGTTACGCAGCTAGCCGGGGTGAGCAGTTCTTC.

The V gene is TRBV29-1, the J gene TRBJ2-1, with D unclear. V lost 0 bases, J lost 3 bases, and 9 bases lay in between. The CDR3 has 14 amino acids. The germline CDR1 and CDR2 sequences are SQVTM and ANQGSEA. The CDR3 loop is CSVEDLRVYNEQFF. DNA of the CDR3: TGCAGCGTTGAAGATCTTCGGGTCTACAATGAGCAGTTCTTC.

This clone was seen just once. The DNA for the CDR3 is TGTGCCAGCAGCTTAGTCGACAGGGGGATCGCCGGGGAGCTGTTTTTT. Amino acids: CASSLVDRGIAGELFF. The rearrangement uses TRBV7-8 and TRBJ2-2, with 9 bases lining up with TRBD1. The length of the CDR3 is 16 residues. V shed 1 base, J shed 6 bases, and the junction held 6 bases outside the gene matches. From germline, CDR1 is SGHVS and CDR2 FQNEAQ.

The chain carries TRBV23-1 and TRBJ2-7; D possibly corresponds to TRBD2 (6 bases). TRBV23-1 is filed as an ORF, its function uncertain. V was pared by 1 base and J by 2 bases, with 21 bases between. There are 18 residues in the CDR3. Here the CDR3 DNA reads TGCGCCAGCAGTCAATGGGGTAGGACTAACCCACCCCCCTACGAGCAGTACTTC. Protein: CASSQWGRTNPPPYEQYF.

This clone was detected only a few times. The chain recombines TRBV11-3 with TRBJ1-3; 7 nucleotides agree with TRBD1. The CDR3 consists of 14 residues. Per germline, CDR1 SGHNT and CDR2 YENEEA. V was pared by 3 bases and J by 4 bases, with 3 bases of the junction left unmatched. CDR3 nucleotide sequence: TGTGCCAGCAGCTTCAGGGGGATCGGAAACACCATATATTTT. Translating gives CASSFRGIGNTIYF. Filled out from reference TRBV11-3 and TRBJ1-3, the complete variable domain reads EAGVVQSPRYKIIEKKQPVAFWCNPISGHNTLYWYLQNLGQGPELLIRYENEEAVDDSQLPKDRFSAERLKGVDSTLKIQPAELGDSAVYLCASSFRGIGNTIYFGEGSWLTVV.

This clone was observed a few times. CDR3 sequence: CASSGLTVETETQYF. As DNA, the CDR3 is TGTGCCAGTAGTGGCTTGACAGTAGAAACAGAGACCCAGTACTTC. This chain links TRBV19 with TRBJ2-5; possibly TRBD1 for D (5 bases). Deletions cut 5 bases from V and 4 bases from J, with 17 bases between. This CDR3 region has 15 residues. Germline lookup yields CDR1 LNHDA and CDR2 SQIVND (reference sequence).

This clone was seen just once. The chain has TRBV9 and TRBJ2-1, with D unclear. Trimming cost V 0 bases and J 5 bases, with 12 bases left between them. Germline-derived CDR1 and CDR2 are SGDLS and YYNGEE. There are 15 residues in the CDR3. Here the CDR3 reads CASSVGLTFDNEQFF. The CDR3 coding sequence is TGTGCCAGCAGCGTAGGTTTAACTTTCGACAATGAGCAGTTCTTC.

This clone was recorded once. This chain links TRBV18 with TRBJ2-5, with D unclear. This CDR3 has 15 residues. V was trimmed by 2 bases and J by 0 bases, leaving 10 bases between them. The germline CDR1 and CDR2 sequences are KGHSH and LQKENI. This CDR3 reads CASSPISSYQETQYF. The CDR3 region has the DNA TGTGCCAGCTCACCAATCTCTTCGTACCAAGAGACCCAGTACTTC.

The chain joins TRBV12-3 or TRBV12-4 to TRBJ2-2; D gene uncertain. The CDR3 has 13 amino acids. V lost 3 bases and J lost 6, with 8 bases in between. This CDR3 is CASSLRWAGELFF. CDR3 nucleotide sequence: TGTGCCAGCAGTTTGCGGTGGGCCGGGGAGCTGTTTTTT.

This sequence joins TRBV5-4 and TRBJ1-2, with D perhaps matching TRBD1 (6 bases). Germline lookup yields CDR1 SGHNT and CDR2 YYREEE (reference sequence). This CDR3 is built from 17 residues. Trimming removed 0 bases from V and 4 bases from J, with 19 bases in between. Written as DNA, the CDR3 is TGTGCCAGCAGCTTGGCCGGGGGGCGTATTCTGGGCTATGGCTACACCTTC. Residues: CASSLAGGRILGYGYTF.